The clone carrying this T cell receptor beta chain occurred a few times. Antigen: not known. The study enrolled patients aged 18 to 65 with newly diagnosed hyperthyroidism of under 2 months' duration. The study left out patients who had uncontrolled infection, other autoimmune disease, pregnancy or lactation. The CDR3 regions of TCR beta were amplified from RNA transcripts. With the HTBI primer set, the TCR CDR3 went through a first round of RT-PCR. TCRdb re-called the multiplex PCR reads with MiXCR, one entry per CDR3 protein. The sample shows roughly 840,000 distinct CDR3 sequences, roughly 37% of them seen only once. This specimen comes from a study of T cells in Graves' hyperthyroidism and ophthalmopathy. General study points: Most thyroid clonotypes with frequency above 0.001 were detected in blood.

The V gene's germline CDR1 is SEHNR and CDR2 FQNEAQ (reference sequence). J gave up 5 bases and V 5 bases, and 8 bases lay outside the gene matches. CDR3 length equals 14 residues. V is TRBV7-9 and J is TRBJ2-5; 7 bases are a match to TRBD2. What was sequenced was blood. This TCR came from a man between 18 and 35 years old with Graves' hyperthyroidism. Written as DNA, the CDR3 is TGTGCCAGCAGCCGGACTAGTCAGATGGAGACCCAGTACTTC. Translated: CASSRTSQMETQYF. The complete variable domain, with remaining parts taken from reference TRBV7-9 and TRBJ2-5, reads DTGVSQNPRHKITKRGQNVTFRCDPISEHNRLYWYRQTLGQGPEFLTYFQNEAQLEKSRLLSDRFSAERPKGSFSTLEIQRTEQGDSAMYLCASSRTSQMETQYFGPGTRLLVL.